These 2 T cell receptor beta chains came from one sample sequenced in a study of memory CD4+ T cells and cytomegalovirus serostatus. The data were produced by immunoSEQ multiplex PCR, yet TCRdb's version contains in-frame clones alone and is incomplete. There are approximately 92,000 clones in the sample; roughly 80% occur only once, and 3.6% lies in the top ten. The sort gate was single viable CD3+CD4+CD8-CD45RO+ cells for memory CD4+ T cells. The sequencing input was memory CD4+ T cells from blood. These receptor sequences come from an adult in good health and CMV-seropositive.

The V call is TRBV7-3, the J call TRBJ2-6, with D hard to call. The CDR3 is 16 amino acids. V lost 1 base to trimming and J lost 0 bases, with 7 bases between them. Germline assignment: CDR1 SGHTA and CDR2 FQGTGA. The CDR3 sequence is CASSLNPGSGANVLTF. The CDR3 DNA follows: TGTGCCAGCAGCTTAAATCCGGGCTCTGGGGCCAACGTCCTGACTTTC.

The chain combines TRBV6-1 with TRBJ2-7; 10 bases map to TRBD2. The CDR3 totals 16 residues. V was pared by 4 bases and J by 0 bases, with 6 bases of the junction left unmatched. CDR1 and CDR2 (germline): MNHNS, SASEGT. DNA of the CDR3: TGTGCCAGCAGTGCGTCTAGCGGGGGTAGCTCCTACGAGCAGTACTTC. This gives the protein CASSASSGGSSYEQYF.